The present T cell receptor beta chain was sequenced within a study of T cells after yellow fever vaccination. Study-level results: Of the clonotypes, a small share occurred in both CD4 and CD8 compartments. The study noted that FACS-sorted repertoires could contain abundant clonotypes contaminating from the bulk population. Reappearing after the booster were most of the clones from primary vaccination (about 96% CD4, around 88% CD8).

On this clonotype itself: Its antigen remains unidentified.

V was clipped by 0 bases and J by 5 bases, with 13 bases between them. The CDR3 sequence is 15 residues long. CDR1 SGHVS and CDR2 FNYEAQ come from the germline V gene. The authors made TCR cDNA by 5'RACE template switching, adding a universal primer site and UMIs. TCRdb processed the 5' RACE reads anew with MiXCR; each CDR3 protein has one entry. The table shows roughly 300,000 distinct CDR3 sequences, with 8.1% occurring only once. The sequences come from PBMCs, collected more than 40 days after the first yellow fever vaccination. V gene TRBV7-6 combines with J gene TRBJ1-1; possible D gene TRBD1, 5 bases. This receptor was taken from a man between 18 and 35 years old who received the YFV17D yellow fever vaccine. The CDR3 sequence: CASSLAKGMGTEAFF. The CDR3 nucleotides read TGTGCCAGCAGCTTAGCGAAGGGGATGGGTACTGAAGCTTTCTTT.